Described below is a single T cell receptor (beta chain) sequence and its context. The target antigen is unknown. This sample is part of a study of beta chain features in type 1 diabetes. Whole-study findings and limits: cDNA sequencing could over-represent cells with high TCR expression. It was among patients, rather than healthy donors, that naive, central memory and Treg TCRB repertoires appeared more similar.

Researchers reported sorting CD4+ naive, central memory, regulatory and stem cell-like memory cells via CD45RO/CCR7/CD25/CD127/CD95/CD27. Purity above 95% was achieved in all sorted populations. Germline CDR1 reads SQVTM; CDR2 reads ANQGSEA. The CDR3 has 13 residues. V was pared by 4 bases and J by 3 bases, with 5 bases of the junction left unmatched. Reverse transcribing all isolated RNA meant expressed TCRB transcripts were sequenced. Sequenced by immunoSEQ multiplex PCR; TCRdb stores in-frame clones only, minus some. Among around 170,000 clones listed, just over 9% were seen once. Sequencing was done on a sample of central memory CD4+ T cells from blood. The chain has TRBV29-1 and TRBJ2-7; 8 positions agree with TRBD2. This TCR was recovered from a woman between 18 and 29 years old in good health. In nucleotides, the CDR3 is TGCAGCGTTGGACTAGCGACAAACTACGAGCAGTACTTC. Protein: CSVGLATNYEQYF.